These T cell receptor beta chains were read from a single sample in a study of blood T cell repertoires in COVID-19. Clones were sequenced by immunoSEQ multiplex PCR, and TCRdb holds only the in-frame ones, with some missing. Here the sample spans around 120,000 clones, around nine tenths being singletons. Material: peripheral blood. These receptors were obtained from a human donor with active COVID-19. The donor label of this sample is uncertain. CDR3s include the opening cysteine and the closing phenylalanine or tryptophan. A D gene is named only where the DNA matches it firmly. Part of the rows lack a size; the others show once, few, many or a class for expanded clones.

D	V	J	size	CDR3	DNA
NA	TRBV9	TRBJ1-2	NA	CASSVGAGKATF	TGTGCCAGCAGCGTAGGTGCAGGGAAGGCCACCTTC
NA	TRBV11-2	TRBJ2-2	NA	CASSLAGELFF	TGTGCCAGCAGCTTAGCAGGGGAGCTGTTTTTT
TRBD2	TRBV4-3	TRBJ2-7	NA	CASSQALGRGVFVEQYF	TGCGCCAGCAGCCAAGCTCTCGGGCGGGGGGTCTTTGTTGAGCAGTACTTC
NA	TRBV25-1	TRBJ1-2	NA	CASSDARFYGYTF	TGTGCCAGCAGTGATGCTCGGTTCTATGGCTACACCTTC
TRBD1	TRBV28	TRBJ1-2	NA	CASSRRARQGYYGYTF	TGTGCCAGCAGTCGGCGAGCCAGACAGGGGTACTATGGCTACACCTTC
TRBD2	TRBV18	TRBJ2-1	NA	CASSRSGGHYNEQFF	TGTGCCAGCTCACGTAGCGGGGGGCACTACAATGAGCAGTTCTTC
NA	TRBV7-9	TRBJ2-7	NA	CASSSTGYYEQYF	TGTGCCAGCAGCTCAACAGGATACTACGAGCAGTACTTC
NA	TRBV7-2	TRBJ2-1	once	CASSHIGGSSYNEQFF	TGTGCCAGCAGCCACATCGGGGGTAGCTCCTACAATGAGCAGTTCTTC
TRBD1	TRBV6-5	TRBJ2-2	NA	CASGEDRGDTGELFF	TGTGCCAGCGGAGAGGACAGGGGGGACACCGGGGAGCTGTTTTTT
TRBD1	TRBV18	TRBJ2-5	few	CASSRTGLETQYF	TGTGCCAGCTCACGGACAGGGTTGGAGACCCAGTACTTC
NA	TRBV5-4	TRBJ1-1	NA	CASSSRPGTEAFF	TGTGCCAGCAGCTCCCGTCCGGGCACTGAAGCTTTCTTT
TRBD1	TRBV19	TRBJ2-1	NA	CASSAQGAGDEQFF	TGTGCCAGTAGTGCACAGGGGGCGGGCGATGAGCAGTTCTTC
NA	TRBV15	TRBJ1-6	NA	CATSRDRLEASYNSPLHF	TGTGCCACCAGCAGAGATCGCTTGGAGGCCTCCTATAATTCACCCCTCCACTTT
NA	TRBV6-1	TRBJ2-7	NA	CASSEAASYEQYF	TGTGCCAGCAGTGAAGCGGCCAGCTACGAGCAGTACTTC
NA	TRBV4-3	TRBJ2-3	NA	CASMGGDTQYF	TGCGCCAGCATGGGGGGAGATACGCAGTATTTT
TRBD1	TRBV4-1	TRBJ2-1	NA	CASSQYTGTGPYNEQFF	TGCGCCAGCAGCCAATACACCGGGACAGGGCCCTACAATGAGCAGTTCTTC
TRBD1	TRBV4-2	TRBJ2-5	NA	CASSRIPGQGAETQYF	TGTGCCAGCAGCCGGATTCCGGGACAGGGAGCTGAGACCCAGTACTTC
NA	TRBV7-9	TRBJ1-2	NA	CASSLVQGLGGYTF	TGTGCCAGCAGCTTAGTTCAGGGTCTCGGTGGCTACACCTTC
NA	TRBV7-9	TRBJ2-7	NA	CASSLGGSEQYF	TGTGCCAGCAGCTTAGGAGGGTCCGAGCAGTACTTC
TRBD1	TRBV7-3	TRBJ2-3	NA	CASSLSPLGGTSTDTQYF	TGTGCCAGCAGCTTAAGCCCACTAGGGGGCACTAGCACAGATACGCAGTATTTT
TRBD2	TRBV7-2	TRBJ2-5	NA	CASSLRGGRETQYF	TGTGCCAGCAGCTTACGGGGGGGACGAGAGACCCAGTACTTC
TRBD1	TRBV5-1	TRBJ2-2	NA	CASSLEVTGVTGGELFF	TGCGCCAGCAGCTTGGAAGTGACAGGGGTTACTGGCGGGGAGCTGTTTTTT
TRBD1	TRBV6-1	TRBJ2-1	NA	CASSAGTGGSSYNEQFF	TGTGCCAGCAGTGCTGGGACAGGGGGGAGCTCCTACAATGAGCAGTTCTTC
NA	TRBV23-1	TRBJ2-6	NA	CASSQSRGRGPRSGANVLTF	TGCGCCAGCAGTCAATCAAGAGGCAGGGGCCCACGCTCTGGGGCCAACGTCCTGACTTTC
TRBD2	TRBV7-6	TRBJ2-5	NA	CASSLISGGSQETQYF	TGTGCCAGCAGCTTAATTAGCGGGGGGTCTCAAGAGACCCAGTACTTC
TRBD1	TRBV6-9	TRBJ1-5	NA	CASSYSRGPQPQHF	TGTGCCAGCAGTTATTCGAGGGGGCCTCAGCCCCAGCATTTT
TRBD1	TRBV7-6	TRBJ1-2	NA	CASSPLRQGLGYTF	TGTGCCAGCAGCCCACTCCGACAGGGGCTAGGCTACACCTTC
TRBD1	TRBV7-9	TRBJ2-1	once	CASSLLLGTGDNEQFF	TGTGCCAGCAGCTTACTCTTGGGGACAGGGGACAATGAGCAGTTCTTC
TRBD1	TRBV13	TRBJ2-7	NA	CASSRTGFYEQYF	TGTGCCAGCAGTAGGACAGGGTTCTACGAGCAGTACTTC
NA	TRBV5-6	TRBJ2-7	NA	CAAPAWQGSLDEQYF	TGTGCTGCCCCCGCTTGGCAGGGATCCCTTGACGAGCAGTACTTC
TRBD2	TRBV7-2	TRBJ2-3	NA	CASSLELAGGPDTQYF	TGTGCCAGCAGCTTAGAACTAGCGGGGGGCCCAGATACGCAGTATTTT
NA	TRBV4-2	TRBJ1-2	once	CASSRTNPRGHGYTF	TGTGCCAGCAGCCGCACCAACCCGCGGGGCCATGGCTACACCTTC
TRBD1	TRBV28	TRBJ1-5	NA	CASSFFSGTVSNQPQHF	TGTGCCAGCAGTTTTTTTTCCGGGACAGTTAGCAATCAGCCCCAGCATTTT
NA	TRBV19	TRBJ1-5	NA	CASRDSFQPQHF	TGTGCCAGTAGGGACAGTTTTCAGCCCCAGCATTTT
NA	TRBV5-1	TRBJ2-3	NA	CASSVDSSDTQYF	TGCGCCAGCAGCGTCGACAGTTCGGATACGCAGTATTTT
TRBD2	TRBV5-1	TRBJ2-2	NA	CASSGAGGKTGELFF	TGCGCCAGCAGTGGAGCGGGGGGTAAAACCGGGGAGCTGTTTTTT
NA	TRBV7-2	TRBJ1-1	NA	CAGGQMNTEAFF	TGTGCGGGGGGGCAGATGAACACTGAAGCTTTCTTT
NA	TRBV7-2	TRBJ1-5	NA	CASSPDEGNQPQHF	TGTGCCAGCAGCCCCGATGAGGGCAATCAGCCCCAGCATTTT
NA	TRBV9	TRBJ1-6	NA	CASSLEPSYNSPLHF	TGTGCCAGCAGCCTCGAGCCCTCCTATAATTCACCCCTCCACTTT
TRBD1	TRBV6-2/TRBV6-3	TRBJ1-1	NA	CASSSPGQSKTEAFF	TGTGCCAGCAGTTCCCCGGGACAGAGTAAGACTGAAGCTTTCTTT
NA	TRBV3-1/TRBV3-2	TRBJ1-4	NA	CASSPHMDWDEKLFF	TGTGCCAGCAGCCCGCACATGGACTGGGATGAAAAACTGTTTTTT
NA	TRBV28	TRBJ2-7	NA	CASSSSSYEQYF	NA
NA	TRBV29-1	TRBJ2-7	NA	CSGKDWDGGEQYF	TGCAGCGGGAAAGACTGGGACGGAGGGGAGCAGTACTTC
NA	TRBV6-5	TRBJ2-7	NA	CASSYSDTSYEQYF	TGTGCCAGCAGCTATTCGGACACCTCCTACGAGCAGTACTTC